A single sample is the source of the 27 T cell receptor beta chains below, sequenced in a study of control samples from healthy donors and cancer patients. Sequencing was performed with immunoSEQ multiplex PCR; in TCRdb, only in-frame clones are kept and a portion is missing. This repertoire shows 75,000 to 90,000 clones, approximately 90% found once; its top ten account for more than 5.5%. Material: blood. These receptors originate from a man between 50 and 59 years old in good health.

The rearrangement links TRBV7-2 to TRBJ1-3, with 7 bases matching TRBD1. CDR1 is SGHTA, CDR2 FQGNSA, per germline. The CDR3 is made up of 15 amino acids. With V trimmed by 4 bases and J by 0 bases, 3 bases remained unmatched. CDR3: CASSSGQTSGNTIYF. CDR3 nucleotide sequence: TGTGCCAGCAGCTCGGGACAGACCTCTGGAAACACCATATATTTT.

The V and J genes are TRBV2 and TRBJ2-1; D may be TRBD1 (5 bases). Trimming pared 8 bases from V and 0 bases from J, leaving 14 bases between. CDR3 length equals 15 residues. The germline gives CDR1 SNHLY, CDR2 FYNNEI. This CDR3 reads CASQTYRSSYNEQFF. CDR3 DNA sequence: TGTGCCAGCCAAACTTACAGGAGCTCCTACAATGAGCAGTTCTTC.

This chain joins TRBV3-1 (or the pseudogene TRBV3-2) and TRBJ2-7; D gene unclear. The ends were cut back, 4 bases at V and 2 bases at J, with 3 bases in the middle. Germline V gene lookup returns CDR1 LGHDT and CDR2 YNNKEL (reference sequence). The CDR3 runs to 11 residues. The CDR3 DNA is TGTGCCAGCAGCCGAGCCTACGAGCAGTACTTC. Its translation: CASSRAYEQYF.

This clone was seen only a few times. This chain uses TRBV23-1 with TRBJ2-3; D is unresolved. TRBV23-1 is marked as an open reading frame, function uncertain. Trimming pared 3 bases from V and 6 bases from J, leaving 13 bases between. This CDR3 contains 14 residues. CDR3 loop: CASSHRTAADTQYF. As DNA, the CDR3 is TGCGCCAGCAGTCACCGGACCGCTGCGGATACGCAGTATTTT.

The chain couples TRBV2 to TRBJ1-5, with D possibly being TRBD1 (5 bases). Germline CDR1 reads SNHLY; CDR2 reads FYNNEI. The CDR3 loop spans 13 amino acids. V was clipped by 5 bases and J by 7 bases, with 12 bases between them. The CDR3 loop reads CASSWTDNQPQHF. As DNA, the CDR3 is TGTGCCAGCAGTTGGACGGACAACCAGCCCCAGCATTTT. Together with reference TRBV2 and TRBJ1-5, the CDR3 gives the full variable domain: EPEVTQTPSHQVTQMGQEVILRCVPISNHLYFYWYRQILGQKVEFLVSFYNNEISEKSEIFDDQFSVERPDGSNFTLKIRSTKLEDSAMYFCASSWTDNQPQHFGDGTRLSIL.

The rearrangement uses TRBV6-4 and TRBJ1-1; D remains unclear. Germline V gene data show CDR1 as MRHNA and CDR2 as SNTAGT. V lost 0 bases and J 1 base, leaving 6 bases between the germline ends. The CDR3 contains 14 residues. In DNA form, the CDR3 reads TGTGCCAGCAGTGACTCAGACTCGAACACTGAAGCTTTCTTT. Residues: CASSDSDSNTEAFF.

This clone has only one observation. The chain is built from TRBV2 and TRBJ2-7; 12 positions agree with TRBD2. With 6 bases clipped from V and 3 bases from J, the junction kept 12 bases outside the gene matches. CDR1 is SNHLY, CDR2 FYNNEI, per germline. The CDR3 has 17 residues. The CDR3 loop is CASSPTRLAGEIYEQYF. In nucleotides, the CDR3 is TGTGCCAGCAGCCCAACCCGACTAGCGGGGGAAATCTACGAGCAGTACTTC.

The gene calls are TRBV6-6 and TRBJ1-1, with 8 bases matching TRBD1. This CDR3 spans 14 amino acids. V was pared by 7 bases and J by 3 bases, with 7 bases of the junction left unmatched. Germline values: CDR1 MNHNY, CDR2 SVGAGI (reference sequence). Here the CDR3 reads CASIRQGRYTEAFF. The CDR3, as DNA: TGTGCCAGCATTCGACAGGGGCGGTACACTGAAGCTTTCTTT.

CDR3 nucleotide sequence: TGTGCCAGCAGCTTAATCCGGACAGGGCCTGAGACCCAGTACTTC. It is translated as CASSLIRTGPETQYF. The V gene is TRBV7-3, the J gene TRBJ2-5, with TRBD1 identical over 8 bases. This CDR3 is 15 amino acids long. V was pared by 1 base and J by 5 bases, with 6 bases of the junction left unmatched. Germline V CDR1 and CDR2: SGHTA, FQGTGA.

The chain is built from TRBV5-4 and TRBJ2-7, with 8 nucleotides matching TRBD1. The length of the CDR3 is 14 residues. CDR1 SGHNT and CDR2 YYREEE come from the germline V gene (reference sequence). J lost 2 bases, V lost 4 bases, and 5 bases had no gene match. CDR3 nucleotides: TGTGCCAGCAGCGGGGGACAGGTCCCCTACGAGCAGTACTTC. Translated, it gives CASSGGQVPYEQYF.

The chain combines TRBV10-1 with TRBJ2-5; D unresolved. The V and J ends lost 4 bases and 7 bases respectively, with 13 bases between them. Germline loops: CDR1 WNHNN, CDR2 SYGVQD (reference sequence). The CDR3 is made up of 13 amino acids. CDR3 region: CASSVTFLGTQYF. CDR3 nucleotides: TGCGCCAGCAGTGTGACCTTTTTGGGGACCCAGTACTTC.

This CDR3 is CASRSTENTEAFF. For the CDR3, the DNA is TGTGCCAGCAGGTCGACAGAGAACACTGAAGCTTTCTTT. The V gene is TRBV7-2, the J gene TRBJ1-1; D might be TRBD1 (5 bases). Germline CDR1 is SGHTA and CDR2 is FQGNSA. Trimming removed 6 bases at V and 1 base at J, with 9 bases between. The CDR3 runs to 13 residues.

This chain links TRBV18 with TRBJ2-7; TRBD1 matches 7 bases. This CDR3 is 15 amino acids long. CDR1 KGHSH and CDR2 LQKENI come from the germline V gene. The ends lost 6 bases at V and 2 bases at J; junction bases unmatched: 10. The CDR3 here is CASSPSQGVTYEQYF. The CDR3 region has the DNA TGTGCCAGCTCCCCGAGCCAGGGGGTCACCTACGAGCAGTACTTC.

This clone was recorded a few times. This chain connects TRBV19 to TRBJ1-5, with TRBD1 matching over 9 bases. The CDR3 is 14 amino acids. V gave up 4 bases and J gave up 6 bases; unmatched junction bases: 4. Germline loops: CDR1 LNHDA, CDR2 SQIVND (reference sequence). The CDR3 region is CASSTTGGGQPQHF. The CDR3 DNA reads as TGTGCCAGTAGTACCACAGGGGGCGGTCAGCCCCAGCATTTT.

The table lists this clone with a count of one. The V call is TRBV4-2, the J call TRBJ1-6, with D possibly TRBD1 on 6 matching bases. This CDR3 region has 17 residues. V dropped 0 bases and J dropped 6 bases, with 15 bases sitting between them. The V gene's germline CDR1 is LGHNA and CDR2 YNFKEQ. CDR3 in DNA: TGTGCCAGCAGCCAAGATCGCCGGGGGCCAGGTAATTCACCCCTCCACTTT. It specifies CASSQDRRGPGNSPLHF.

The V call is TRBV7-8, the J call TRBJ1-6; 11 bases map to TRBD1. J was trimmed by 10 bases and V by 0 bases; bases with no gene match: 5. CDR3 length: 16 residues. CDR1 and CDR2 from the germline V gene are SGHVS and FQNEAQ. CDR3 sequence: CASSLARGTGGSPLHF. The CDR3 DNA sequence: TGTGCCAGCAGCTTAGCGCGAGGGACAGGGGGATCACCCCTCCACTTT.

The V gene is TRBV5-1, the J gene TRBJ2-7; D remains ambiguous. In germline, CDR1 is SGHRS, CDR2 YFSETQ. The germline V and J ends were trimmed by 2 bases and 4 bases, with 10 bases remaining between them. This CDR3 comprises 13 residues. The CDR3 region has the DNA TGCGCCAGCAGCTTAGCTGGGTCGTACGAGCAGTACTTC. This sequence encodes CASSLAGSYEQYF.

The chain carries TRBV11-1 and TRBJ2-5, with 7 bases that match TRBD1. CDR3 size: 13 residues. Germline V gives CDR1 SGHAT, CDR2 FQDESV (reference sequence). After removal of 6 bases from V and 1 base from J, the junction contained 2 bases not matched to a gene. The CDR3 loop reads CASSRDSQETQYF. Written as DNA, the CDR3 is TGTGCCAGCAGTAGGGACAGCCAAGAGACCCAGTACTTC.

V and J are TRBV12-3 or TRBV12-4 and TRBJ1-1; D is uncertain. This CDR3 has 13 residues. V was shortened by 2 bases and J by 4 bases, with 8 bases between the two germline ends. The CDR3 DNA is TGTGCCAGCAGTTTATTTTTGGGCACTGAAGCTTTCTTT. The encoded protein is CASSLFLGTEAFF.

The chain recombines TRBV27 with TRBJ2-7; 12 bases line up with TRBD1. CDR1 MNHEY and CDR2 SMNVEV come from the germline V gene (reference sequence). CDR3 length: 20 amino acids. The ends lost 4 bases at V and 4 bases at J; junction bases unmatched: 20. DNA for the CDR3: TGTGCCAGCAGTTCCTTACCGGGACAGGGGGCCCTAGGAGGGCTTTACGAGCAGTACTTC. This gives the protein CASSSLPGQGALGGLYEQYF.

This clone was found once. The chain has TRBV5-1 and TRBJ1-1, with D unresolved. This CDR3 has 15 residues. Germline V gives CDR1 SGHRS, CDR2 YFSETQ. V lost 0 bases and J 1 base, leaving 10 bases between the germline ends. The CDR3 DNA follows: TGCGCCAGCAGCTTGGTCGAACAGAAGAACACTGAAGCTTTCTTT. Translated, it gives CASSLVEQKNTEAFF.

The chain employs TRBV9 and TRBJ2-1; 10 bases align to TRBD1. Losses at the gene ends were 3 bases for V and 8 bases for J; bases not matched to a gene: 8. The CDR3 is 15 residues long. The V gene's germline CDR1 is SGDLS and CDR2 YYNGEE. DNA of the CDR3: TGTGCCAGCAGCGCGTGGGACAGGGGAGTCGATGAGCAGTTCTTC. Translating gives CASSAWDRGVDEQFF.

The rearrangement joins TRBV11-2 to TRBJ1-1; weak D call: TRBD1 (5 bases). V dropped 1 base and J dropped 2 bases, with 11 bases sitting between them. Germline lookup yields CDR1 SGHAT and CDR2 FQNNGV. This CDR3 contains 15 residues. The CDR3 bases are TGTGCCAGCAGCTTAGTGGGGGGTATTAACACTGAAGCTTTCTTT. It specifies CASSLVGGINTEAFF.

The chain joins TRBV5-5 to TRBJ2-1; 9 nucleotides align to TRBD1. This CDR3 contains 12 residues. CDR1 is SGHKS, CDR2 YYEKEE, per germline (reference sequence). The V and J ends lost 4 bases and 13 bases, in that order; junction bases with no gene match: 6. The CDR3 is CASSRDRAFQFF. DNA of the CDR3: TGTGCCAGCAGCCGGGACAGGGCCTTCCAGTTCTTC. Supplemented by reference TRBV5-5 and TRBJ2-1, the full variable domain reads DAGVTQSPTHLIKTRGQQVTLRCSPISGHKSVSWYQQVLGQGPQFIFQYYEKEERGRGNFPDRFSARQFPNYSSELNVNALLLGDSALYLCASSRDRAFQFFGPGTRLTVL.

This chain joins TRBV6-5 and TRBJ1-4; D is ambiguous. With 4 bases removed from V and 0 bases from J, the gap between germline ends came to 6 bases. The CDR3 spans 14 residues. Germline CDR1 and CDR2: MNHEY and SVGAGI. DNA of the CDR3: TGTGCCAGCAGTTTAAGTGCAACTAATGAAAAACTGTTTTTT. Its translation is CASSLSATNEKLFF.

The J gene is TRBJ2-7, the V gene TRBV7-8; TRBD2 matches at 8 bases. CDR1 and CDR2 (germline): SGHVS, FQNEAQ. The CDR3 consists of 15 residues. V gave up 10 bases and J gave up 0 bases; unmatched junction bases: 11. CDR3 nucleotides: TGTGCCACGACTACGCGGGGGGCGGTCTCCTACGAGCAGTACTTC. As protein: CATTTRGAVSYEQYF. The variable domain in full, with the rest retrieved from reference TRBV7-8 and TRBJ2-7, is GAGVSQSPRYKVAKRGQDVALRCDPISGHVSLFWYQQALGQGPEFLTYFQNEAQLDKSGLPSDRFFAERPEGSVSTLKIQRTQQEDSAVYLCATTTRGAVSYEQYFGPGTRLTVT.

The chain uses TRBV18 and TRBJ1-2; D unresolved. This CDR3 comprises 15 residues. V was trimmed by 3 bases and J by 4 bases, leaving 15 bases between them. Germline V gene sequence: CDR1 KGHSH, CDR2 LQKENI. This CDR3 reads CASSPGLQASYGYTF. Here the CDR3 DNA reads TGTGCCAGCTCACCCGGGCTCCAGGCATCCTATGGCTACACCTTC.